The rows below give T cell receptor beta chains drawn from one sample of a study of shared clonotypes between healthy human individuals. The data were produced by immunoSEQ multiplex PCR, yet TCRdb's version contains in-frame clones alone and is incomplete. This table has some 2.4 million clones, roughly 93% appearing once. The sequenced material came from naive CD4+ T cells from PBMCs. The receptors were sampled from a man aged 18 to 29 in good health. Some clones in this sample may be carry-over from other donors' samples. CDR3s include the opening cysteine and the closing phenylalanine or tryptophan. The D gene is left open where the match is weak. Rows may omit the clone size; those that give it use once, few, many or a size class.

d_gene	abundance	j_gene	v_gene	CDR3nt	CDR3aa
.	once	TRBJ2-3	TRBV7-2	TGTGCCAGCAAACCGCCCCCCATTAACACAGATACGCAGTATTTT	CASKPPPINTDTQYF
.	.	TRBJ2-5	TRBV5-4	TGTGCCAGCAGCTTGGGGGGGATTGGACAAGAGACCCAGTACTTC	CASSLGGIGQETQYF
.	.	TRBJ2-7	TRBV5-1	TGCGCCAGCAGCGGGTATTATGGCTCCTACGAGCAGTACTTC	CASSGYYGSYEQYF
TRBD2	.	TRBJ2-1	TRBV28	TGTGCCAGCGGCTCCGGGGGGTACAATGAGCAGTTCTTC	CASGSGGYNEQFF
.	.	TRBJ1-3	TRBV6-6	TGTGCCAGCAGTACAACAGGCGCTGGAAACACCATATATTTT	CASSTTGAGNTIYF
TRBD2	once	TRBJ2-3	TRBV25-1	TGTGCCAGCGGGAGGGCCGGCACAGATACGCAGTATTTT	CASGRAGTDTQYF
TRBD1	.	TRBJ1-2	TRBV4-1	TGCGCCAGCAGCCTAACCGGGACAGATGCAACTAACTATGGCTACACCTTC	CASSLTGTDATNYGYTF
.	.	TRBJ1-5	TRBV4-1	TGCGCCAGCAGCCCAACGTGGTGGAGCGATCAGCCCCAGCATTTT	CASSPTWWSDQPQHF
.	.	TRBJ2-3	TRBV7-9	TGTGCCAGCAGCCCGGGCCGGGGCTTGTATACGCAGTATTTT	CASSPGRGLYTQYF
.	.	TRBJ2-3	TRBV5-5	TGTGCCAGCAGCCATGGACTGAGCACAGATACGCAGTATTTT	CASSHGLSTDTQYF
.	.	TRBJ1-1	TRBV6-5	TGTGCCAGCAGTGGGACTCCCAGCCACCCGGAAGCTTTCTTT	CASSGTPSHPEAFF
.	.	TRBJ1-5	TRBV6-4	TGTGCCAGCAGTGTCATACAGGGTGGATTTGGGCCCCAGCATTTT	CASSVIQGGFGPQHF
.	.	TRBJ2-7	TRBV28	TGTGCCAGCAGTTCCATTACAGAGCAGTACTTC	CASSSITEQYF
.	.	TRBJ1-5	TRBV27	TGTGCCAGCAGCCGGGACTCCCAAGGTTATCAGCCCCAGCATTTT	CASSRDSQGYQPQHF
.	.	TRBJ1-6	TRBV4-3	TGCGCCAGCAGCCAAGGCCTCAGACCCGGGGGCTCACCCCTCCACTTT	CASSQGLRPGGSPLHF
TRBD1	.	TRBJ2-3	TRBV4-1	TGCGCCAGCAGCAAACCGGGACAGGACCGCACAGATACGCAGTATTTT	CASSKPGQDRTDTQYF
TRBD1	.	TRBJ2-7	TRBV11-1	TGTGCCAGCAGCTTCGCGAAGGGACAGGCTACGGACTACGAGCAGTACTTC	CASSFAKGQATDYEQYF
.	.	TRBJ1-5	TRBV19	TGTGCCAGTAGCCTGTATAGGGTCGGGGATCAGCCCCAGCATTTT	CASSLYRVGDQPQHF
TRBD1	.	TRBJ1-1	TRBV5-1	TGCGCCAGCAGCCCAAAGACAGGGGGCAACACTGAAGCTTTCTTT	CASSPKTGGNTEAFF
.	once	TRBJ1-5	TRBV6-5	TGTGCCAGCAGCCTTAACAGGGAAGGGCAGCCCCAGCATTTT	CASSLNREGQPQHF
.	.	TRBJ2-1	TRBV6-1	TGTGCCAGCAGTGATCAGAAAGGCTCCTACAATGAGCAGTTCTTC	CASSDQKGSYNEQFF
.	.	TRBJ2-1	TRBV9	TGTGCCAGCAGCGTAGATAGCGGTGCCTACAATGAGCAGTTCTTC	CASSVDSGAYNEQFF
TRBD2	.	TRBJ2-5	TRBV5-1	TGCGCCAGCAGCCTATTGGGTCCCCTAGCGGCCCAAGAGACCCAGTACTTC	CASSLLGPLAAQETQYF
TRBD1	.	TRBJ2-4	TRBV5-1	TGCGCCAGCAGCTCCCAGGGACAGGGTGGGAAAAACATTCAGTACTTC	CASSSQGQGGKNIQYF
.	once	TRBJ1-3	TRBV6-5	TGTGCCAGCAGTTATGGCCTTGGCGGCTCTGGAAACACCATATATTTT	CASSYGLGGSGNTIYF
TRBD1	once	TRBJ1-5	TRBV10-3	TGTGCCATCAGTGATCGGACAGGGGGCACCGATCAGCCCCAGCATTTT	CAISDRTGGTDQPQHF
.	.	TRBJ2-5	TRBV5-4	TGTGCCAGCAGCTTGGTCTCGACAGGCCCCCAAGAGACCCAGTACTTC	CASSLVSTGPQETQYF